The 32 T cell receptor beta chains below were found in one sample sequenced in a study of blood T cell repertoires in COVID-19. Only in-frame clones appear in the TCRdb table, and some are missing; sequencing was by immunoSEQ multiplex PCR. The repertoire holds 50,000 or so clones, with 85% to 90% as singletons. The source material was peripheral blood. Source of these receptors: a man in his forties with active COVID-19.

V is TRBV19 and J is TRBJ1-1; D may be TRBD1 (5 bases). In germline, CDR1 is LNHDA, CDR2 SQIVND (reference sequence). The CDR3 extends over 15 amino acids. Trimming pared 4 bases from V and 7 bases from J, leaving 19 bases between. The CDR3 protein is CASSTLGGVLGEAFF. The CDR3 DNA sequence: TGTGCCAGTAGTACACTGGGAGGGGTCCTAGGTGAAGCTTTCTTT.

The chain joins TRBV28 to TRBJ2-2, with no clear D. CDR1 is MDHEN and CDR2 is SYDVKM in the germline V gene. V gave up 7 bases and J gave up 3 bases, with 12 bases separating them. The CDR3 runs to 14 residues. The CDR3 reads CASTLKSYTGELFF. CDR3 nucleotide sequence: TGTGCCAGCACCCTAAAGAGTTACACCGGGGAGCTGTTTTTT.

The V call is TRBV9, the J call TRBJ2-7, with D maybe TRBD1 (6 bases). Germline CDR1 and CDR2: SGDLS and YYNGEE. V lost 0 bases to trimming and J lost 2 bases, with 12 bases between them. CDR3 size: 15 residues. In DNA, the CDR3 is TGTGCCAGCAGCGTAGTGCCCGGACAGACCTACGAGCAGTACTTC. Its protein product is CASSVVPGQTYEQYF. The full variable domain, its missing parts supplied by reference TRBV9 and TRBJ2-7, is DSGVTQTPKHLITATGQRVTLRCSPRSGDLSVYWYQQSLDQGLQFLIQYYNGEERAKGNILERFSAQQFPDLHSELNLSSLELGDSALYFCASSVVPGQTYEQYFGPGTRLTVT.

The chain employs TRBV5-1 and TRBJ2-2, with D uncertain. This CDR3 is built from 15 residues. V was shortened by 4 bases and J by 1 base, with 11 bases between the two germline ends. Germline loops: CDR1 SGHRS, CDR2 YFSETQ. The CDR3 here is CASSLFLLNTGELFF. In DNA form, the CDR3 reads TGCGCCAGCAGCCTCTTCTTATTGAACACCGGGGAGCTGTTTTTT.

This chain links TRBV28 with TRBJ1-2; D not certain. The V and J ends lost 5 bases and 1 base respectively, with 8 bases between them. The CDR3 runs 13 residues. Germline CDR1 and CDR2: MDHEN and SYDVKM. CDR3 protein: CASSPSGNYGYTF. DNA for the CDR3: TGTGCCAGCAGTCCCAGTGGTAACTATGGCTACACCTTC.

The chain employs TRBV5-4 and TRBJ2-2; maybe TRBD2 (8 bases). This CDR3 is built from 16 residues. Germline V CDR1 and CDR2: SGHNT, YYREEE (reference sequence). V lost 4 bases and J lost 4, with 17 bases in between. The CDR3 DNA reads TGTGCCAGCAGCCAGGGGGGTAGCGGGACCACCGGGGAGCTGTTTTTT. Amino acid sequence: CASSQGGSGTTGELFF. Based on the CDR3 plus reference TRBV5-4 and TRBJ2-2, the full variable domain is ETGVTQSPTHLIKTRGQQVTLRCSSQSGHNTVSWYQQALGQGPQFIFQYYREEENGRGNFPPRFSGLQFPNYSSELNVNALELDDSALYLCASSQGGSGTTGELFFGEGSRLTVL.

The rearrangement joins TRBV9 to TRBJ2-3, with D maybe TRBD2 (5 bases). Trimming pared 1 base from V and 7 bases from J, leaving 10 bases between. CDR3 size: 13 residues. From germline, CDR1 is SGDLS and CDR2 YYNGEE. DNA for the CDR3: TGTGCCAGCAGCGTAAGGGAGCTGTATACGCAGTATTTT. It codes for CASSVRELYTQYF.

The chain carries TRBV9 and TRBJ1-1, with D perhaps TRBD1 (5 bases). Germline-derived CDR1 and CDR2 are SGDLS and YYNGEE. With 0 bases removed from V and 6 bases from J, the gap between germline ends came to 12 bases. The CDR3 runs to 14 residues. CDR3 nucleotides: TGTGCCAGCAGCGTAGAGCCACTGGGGCCTGAAGCTTTCTTT. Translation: CASSVEPLGPEAFF.

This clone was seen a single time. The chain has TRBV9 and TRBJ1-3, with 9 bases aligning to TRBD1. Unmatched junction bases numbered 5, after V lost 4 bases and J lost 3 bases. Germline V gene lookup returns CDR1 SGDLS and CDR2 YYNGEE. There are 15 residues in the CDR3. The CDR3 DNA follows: TGTGCCAGCAGCCCCCGGGACAGGGATGGAAACACCATATATTTT. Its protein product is CASSPRDRDGNTIYF. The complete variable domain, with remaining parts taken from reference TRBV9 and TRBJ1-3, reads DSGVTQTPKHLITATGQRVTLRCSPRSGDLSVYWYQQSLDQGLQFLIQYYNGEERAKGNILERFSAQQFPDLHSELNLSSLELGDSALYFCASSPRDRDGNTIYFGEGSWLTVV.

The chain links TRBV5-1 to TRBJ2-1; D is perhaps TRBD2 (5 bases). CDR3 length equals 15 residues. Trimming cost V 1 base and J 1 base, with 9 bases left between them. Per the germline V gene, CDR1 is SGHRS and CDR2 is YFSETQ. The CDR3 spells CASSLSGLSYNEQFF. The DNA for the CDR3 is TGCGCCAGCAGCTTGAGCGGCCTATCCTACAATGAGCAGTTCTTC.

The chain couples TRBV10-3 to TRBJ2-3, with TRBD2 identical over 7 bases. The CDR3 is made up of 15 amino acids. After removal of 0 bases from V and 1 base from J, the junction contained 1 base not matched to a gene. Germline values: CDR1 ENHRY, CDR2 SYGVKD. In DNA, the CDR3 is TGTGCCATCAGTGAGTCGGCGGGAGGCACAGATACGCAGTATTTT. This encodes CAISESAGGTDTQYF.

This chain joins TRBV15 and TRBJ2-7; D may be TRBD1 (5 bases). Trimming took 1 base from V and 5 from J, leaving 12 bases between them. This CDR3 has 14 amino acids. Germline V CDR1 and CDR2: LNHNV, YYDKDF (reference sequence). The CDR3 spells CATSRGQGVHEQYF. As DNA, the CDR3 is TGTGCCACCAGCAGAGGCCAGGGCGTCCACGAGCAGTACTTC.

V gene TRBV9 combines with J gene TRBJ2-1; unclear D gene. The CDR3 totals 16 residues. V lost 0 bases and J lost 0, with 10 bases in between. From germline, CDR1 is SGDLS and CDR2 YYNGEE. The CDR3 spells CASSVDGGSSYNEQFF. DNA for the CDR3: TGTGCCAGCAGCGTAGACGGCGGAAGCTCCTACAATGAGCAGTTCTTC.

DNA of the CDR3: TGTGCCAGTATCCCACTAGGAGTGAACACTGAAGCTTTCTTT. This sequence encodes CASIPLGVNTEAFF. This chain links TRBV19 with TRBJ1-1, with D hard to call. Germline V gene sequence: CDR1 LNHDA, CDR2 SQIVND (reference sequence). The CDR3 totals 14 residues. V was trimmed by 7 bases and J by 0 bases, leaving 12 bases between them.

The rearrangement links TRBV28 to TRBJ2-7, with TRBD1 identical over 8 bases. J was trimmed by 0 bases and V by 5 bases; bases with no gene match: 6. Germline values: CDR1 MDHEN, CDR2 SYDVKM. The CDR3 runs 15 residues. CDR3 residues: CASSTLGTGSYEQYF. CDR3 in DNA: TGTGCCAGCAGTACTCTGGGGACAGGCTCCTACGAGCAGTACTTC.

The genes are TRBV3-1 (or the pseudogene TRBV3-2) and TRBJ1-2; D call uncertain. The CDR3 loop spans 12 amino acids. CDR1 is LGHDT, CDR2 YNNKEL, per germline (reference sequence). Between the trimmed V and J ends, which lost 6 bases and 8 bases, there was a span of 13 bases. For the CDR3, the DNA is TGTGCCAGCAGTCGAGGTGAGAGGGGCTACACCTTC. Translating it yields CASSRGERGYTF.

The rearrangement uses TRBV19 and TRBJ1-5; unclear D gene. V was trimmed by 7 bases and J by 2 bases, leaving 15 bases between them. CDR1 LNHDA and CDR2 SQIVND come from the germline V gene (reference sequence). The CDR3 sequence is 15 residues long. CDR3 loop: CASTHVREGNQPQHF. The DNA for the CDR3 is TGTGCCAGTACCCATGTAAGGGAGGGCAATCAGCCCCAGCATTTT.

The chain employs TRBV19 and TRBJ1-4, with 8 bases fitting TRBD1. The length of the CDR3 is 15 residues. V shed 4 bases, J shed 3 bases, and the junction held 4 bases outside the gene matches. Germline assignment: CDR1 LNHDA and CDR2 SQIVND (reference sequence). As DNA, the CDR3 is TGTGCCAGTAGTAACAGGGGGATTGCTAATGAAAAACTGTTTTTT. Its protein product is CASSNRGIANEKLFF.

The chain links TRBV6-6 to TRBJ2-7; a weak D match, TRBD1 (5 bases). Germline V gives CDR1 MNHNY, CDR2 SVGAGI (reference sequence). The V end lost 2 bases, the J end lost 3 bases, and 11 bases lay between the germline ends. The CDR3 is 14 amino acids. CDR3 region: CASSYGQGGYEQYF. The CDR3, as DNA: TGTGCCAGCAGTTACGGGCAGGGTGGCTACGAGCAGTACTTC.

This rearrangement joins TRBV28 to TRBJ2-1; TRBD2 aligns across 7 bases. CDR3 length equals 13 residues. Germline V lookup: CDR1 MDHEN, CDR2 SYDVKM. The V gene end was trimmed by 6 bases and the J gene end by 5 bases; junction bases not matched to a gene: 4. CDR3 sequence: CASRNRGDNEQFF. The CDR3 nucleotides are TGTGCCAGCAGGAACCGGGGGGACAATGAGCAGTTCTTC. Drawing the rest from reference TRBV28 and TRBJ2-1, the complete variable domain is DVKVTQSSRYLVKRTGEKVFLECVQDMDHENMFWYRQDPGLGLRLIYFSYDVKMKEKGDIPEGYSVSREKKERFSLILESASTNQTSMYLCASRNRGDNEQFFGPGTRLTVL.

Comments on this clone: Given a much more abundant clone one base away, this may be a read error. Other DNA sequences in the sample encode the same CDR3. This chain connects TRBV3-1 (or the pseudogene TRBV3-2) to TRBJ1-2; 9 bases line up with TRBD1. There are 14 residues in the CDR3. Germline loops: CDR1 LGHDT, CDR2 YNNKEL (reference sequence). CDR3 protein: CASSPWTGDYGYTF. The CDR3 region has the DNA TGTGCCAGCAGCCCCTGGACAGGGGACTATGGCTATACCTTC.

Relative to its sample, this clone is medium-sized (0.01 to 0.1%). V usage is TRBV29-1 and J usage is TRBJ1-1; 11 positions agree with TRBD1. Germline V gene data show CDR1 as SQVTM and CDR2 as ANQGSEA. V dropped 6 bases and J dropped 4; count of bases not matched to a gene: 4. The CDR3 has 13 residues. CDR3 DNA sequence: TGCAGCGTCCGAGGGACAGGGGGCACTGAAGCTTTCTTT. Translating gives CSVRGTGGTEAFF.

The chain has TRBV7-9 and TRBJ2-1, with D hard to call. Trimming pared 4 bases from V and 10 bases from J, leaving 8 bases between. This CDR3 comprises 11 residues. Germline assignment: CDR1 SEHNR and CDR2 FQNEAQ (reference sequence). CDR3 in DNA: TGTGCCAGCAGCTCGTACCAGGAGCAGTTCTTC. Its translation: CASSSYQEQFF.

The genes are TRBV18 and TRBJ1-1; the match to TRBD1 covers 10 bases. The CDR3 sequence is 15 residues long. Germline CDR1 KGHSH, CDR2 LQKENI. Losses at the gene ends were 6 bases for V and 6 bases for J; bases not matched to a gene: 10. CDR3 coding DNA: TGTGCCAGCTCTTCTAGGACAGGGGGTGGACCTGAAGCTTTCTTT. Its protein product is CASSSRTGGGPEAFF. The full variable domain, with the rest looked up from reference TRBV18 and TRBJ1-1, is NAGVMQNPRHLVRRRGQEARLRCSPMKGHSHVYWYRQLPEEGLKFMVYLQKENIIDESGMPKERFSAEFPKEGPSILRIQQVVRGDSAAYFCASSSRTGGGPEAFFGQGTRLTVV.

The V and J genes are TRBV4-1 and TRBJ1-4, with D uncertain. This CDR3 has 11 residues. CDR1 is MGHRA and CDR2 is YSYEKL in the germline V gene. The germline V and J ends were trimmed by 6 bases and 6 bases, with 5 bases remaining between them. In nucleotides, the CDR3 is TGCGCCAGCAGTCAGTATGAAAAACTGTTTTTT. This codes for CASSQYEKLFF.

The CDR3 here is CASSLTAYEQYF. CDR3 in DNA: TGTGCCAGCAGCCTAACAGCCTACGAGCAGTACTTC. The V gene is TRBV7-9, the J gene TRBJ2-7; D gene unclear. The length of the CDR3 is 12 residues. From germline, CDR1 is SEHNR and CDR2 FQNEAQ (reference sequence). The V gene lost 5 bases and the J gene lost 2 bases, with 7 bases spanning the gap.

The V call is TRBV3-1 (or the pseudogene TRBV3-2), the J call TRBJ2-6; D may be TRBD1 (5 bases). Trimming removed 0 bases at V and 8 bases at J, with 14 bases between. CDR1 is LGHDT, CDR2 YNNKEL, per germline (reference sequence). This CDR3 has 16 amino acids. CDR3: CASSQEDKRPTNVLTF. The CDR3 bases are TGTGCCAGCAGCCAAGAGGACAAACGGCCGACCAACGTCCTGACTTTC.

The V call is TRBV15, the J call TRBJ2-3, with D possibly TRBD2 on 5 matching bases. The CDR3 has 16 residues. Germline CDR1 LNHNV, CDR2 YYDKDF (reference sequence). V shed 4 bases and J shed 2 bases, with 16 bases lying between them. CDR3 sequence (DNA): TGTGCCACCAGCAAACGCCTGAGGGTTGACACAGATACGCAGTATTTT. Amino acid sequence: CATSKRLRVDTDTQYF.

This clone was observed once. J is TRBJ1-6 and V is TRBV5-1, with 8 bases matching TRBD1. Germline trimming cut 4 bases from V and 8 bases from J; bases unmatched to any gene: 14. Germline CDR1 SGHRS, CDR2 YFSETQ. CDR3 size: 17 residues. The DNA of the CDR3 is TGCGCCAGCAGCCTAAACCCCCGGGACAGGCAGGATTCACCCCTCCACTTT. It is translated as CASSLNPRDRQDSPLHF.

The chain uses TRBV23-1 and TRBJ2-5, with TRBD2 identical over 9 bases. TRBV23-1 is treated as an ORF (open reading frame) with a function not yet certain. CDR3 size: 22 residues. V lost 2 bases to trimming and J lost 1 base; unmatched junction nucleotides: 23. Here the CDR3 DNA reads TGCGCCAGCAGTCAAGGTCTACGCGACAGGGTTAGGGGCGGGAGGGCCCAAGAGACCCAGTACTTC. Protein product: CASSQGLRDRVRGGRAQETQYF.

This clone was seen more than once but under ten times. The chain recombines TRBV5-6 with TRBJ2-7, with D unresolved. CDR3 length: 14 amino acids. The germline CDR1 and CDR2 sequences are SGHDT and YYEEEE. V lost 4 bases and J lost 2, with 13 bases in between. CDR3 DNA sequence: TGTGCCAGCAGCCACCCTTACAAGACCTACGAGCAGTACTTC. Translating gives CASSHPYKTYEQYF.

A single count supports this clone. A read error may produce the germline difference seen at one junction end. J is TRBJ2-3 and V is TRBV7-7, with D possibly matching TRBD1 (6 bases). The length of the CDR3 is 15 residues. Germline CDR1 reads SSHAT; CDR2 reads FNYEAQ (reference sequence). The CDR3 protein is CASSLAPGTRNTQYF. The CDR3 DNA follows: TGTGCTAGCAGCTTAGCCCCCGGGACAAGGAATACGCAGTATTTT.